The next 22 T cell receptor beta chains were all read from a single sample in a study of blood T cells in healthy people across ages. PCR was performed a second time for roughly 7 to 12 cycles using a sample-barcoded 5' primer and a J-beta primer mix. MiXCR was run by TCRdb on the 5' RACE reads, yielding one entry per CDR3 protein. The sample yields more than 700,000 distinct CDR3 sequences, about 42% seen once. Sequencing was performed on blood. The receptors originated from a man older than 75 in good health.

This chain connects TRBV5-1 to TRBJ2-1; TRBD1 aligns across 7 bases. CDR3 length: 14 residues. V trimming: 4 bases; J trimming: 6 bases; junction bases outside the gene matches: 7. Germline-derived CDR1 and CDR2 are SGHRS and YFSETQ. CDR3 in amino acids: CASSARGQSNEQFF. The CDR3 DNA reads as TGCGCCAGCAGCGCCAGGGGACAGAGCAATGAGCAGTTCTTC.

This clonotype has a handful of counts. The chain links TRBV20-1 to TRBJ1-1; 7 bases are shared with TRBD1. This CDR3 is built from 13 residues. The germline V gene encodes CDR1 DFQATT and CDR2 SNEGSKA (reference sequence). The V and J ends lost 6 bases and 5 bases, in that order; junction bases with no gene match: 9. The CDR3 loop reads CSAPTGDVTEAFF. CDR3 sequence (DNA): TGCAGTGCCCCAACAGGGGATGTTACTGAAGCTTTCTTT.

This clonotype came up many times. J is TRBJ2-5 and V is TRBV7-2; D unclear. The V end was cut by 4 bases, the J end by 9 bases, with 12 bases between. The CDR3 is 12 amino acids. Germline CDR1 and CDR2: SGHTA and FQGNSA. DNA of the CDR3: TGTGCCAGCAGCTCCTCCTTACGGTCCCAGTACTTC. Residues: CASSSSLRSQYF.

CDR3 region: CASRATIQGGQYF. The CDR3 DNA sequence: TGTGCCAGCAGGGCCACTATCCAGGGCGGGCAGTACTTC. The chain links TRBV28 to TRBJ2-7, with D tentatively TRBD1 (5 bases). V was clipped by 6 bases and J by 9 bases, with 18 bases between them. The CDR3 has 13 residues. The germline CDR1 and CDR2 sequences are MDHEN and SYDVKM.

This clonotype has at least ten counts. This chain connects TRBV18 to TRBJ2-7; D is unclear. CDR1 and CDR2 (germline): KGHSH, LQKENI. The CDR3 has 12 residues. V dropped 0 bases and J dropped 6 bases, with 6 bases sitting between them. DNA of the CDR3: TGTGCCAGCTCACCACCGAGCCGCGAGCAGTACTTC. Protein: CASSPPSREQYF.

J is TRBJ2-1 and V is TRBV11-2; tentative D call: TRBD2 (6 bases). The CDR3 length is 16 residues. Germline CDR1 SGHAT, CDR2 FQNNGV. V lost 4 bases and J lost 5, with 18 bases in between. The CDR3 spells CASSSGVWAENNEQFF. The DNA of the CDR3 is TGTGCCAGCAGCTCGGGGGTGTGGGCGGAAAACAATGAGCAGTTCTTC.

This clonotype was observed a single time. The J gene is TRBJ2-2, the V gene TRBV15, with 11 bases fitting TRBD1. The germline V gene encodes CDR1 LNHNV and CDR2 YYDKDF (reference sequence). There are 18 residues in the CDR3. V was clipped by 4 bases and J by 1 base; unmatched bases: 8. CDR3 region: CATSKDRGRIGNTGELFF. The CDR3 bases are TGTGCCACCAGCAAGGACAGGGGGCGCATTGGGAACACCGGGGAGCTGTTTTTT.

The chain carries TRBV5-1 and TRBJ2-3; the D is unclear. Trimming shortened V by 2 bases and J by 0 bases, and 16 bases separated the two germline ends. The CDR3 contains 17 residues. CDR1 and CDR2 (germline): SGHRS, YFSETQ. The CDR3 sequence: CASSFRSTRMSTDTQYF. The CDR3 DNA follows: TGCGCCAGCAGCTTCAGGTCCACGAGAATGAGCACAGATACGCAGTATTTT.

In regard to this clonotype: At one of its ends the junction is not consistent with the germline gene, which may arise from a read error. J is TRBJ2-7 and V is TRBV5-1; unclear D gene. Germline V gives CDR1 SGHRS, CDR2 YFSETQ. The CDR3 spans 14 residues. The CDR3 bases are TGCGCCAGCAGCTTGGACGTATTCTCCCACGAGCAGTACTTC. It specifies CASSLDVFSHEQYF.

The V and J genes are TRBV5-6 and TRBJ2-5, with TRBD2 matching over 14 bases. CDR3 length equals 13 residues. CDR1 and CDR2 from the germline V gene are SGHDT and YYEEEE. J gave up 9 bases and V 4 bases, and 2 bases lay outside the gene matches. The chain's CDR3 is CASSTGLAGAQYF. The DNA of the CDR3 is TGTGCCAGCAGCACGGGACTAGCGGGAGCCCAGTACTTC.

This chain joins TRBV29-1 and TRBJ1-2; maybe TRBD1 (6 bases). This CDR3 has 12 residues. The V end was cut by 4 bases, the J end by 7 bases, with 13 bases between. Looked up from germline, CDR1 is SQVTM and CDR2 is ANQGSEA. CDR3 sequence (DNA): TGCAGCGTTGGACAGGAGGCAGTTGGCTACACCTTC. Amino acid sequence: CSVGQEAVGYTF.

This clonotype was observed once. J is TRBJ2-3 and V is TRBV7-9; 8 bases are a match to TRBD2. The length of the CDR3 is 15 residues. The V and J ends lost 7 bases and 3 bases, in that order; junction bases with no gene match: 9. CDR1 and CDR2 from the germline V gene are SEHNR and FQNEAQ (reference sequence). The CDR3: CASNAGTSGTDTQYF. CDR3 DNA: TGTGCCAGCAACGCCGGGACTAGTGGGACAGATACGCAGTATTTT.

The CDR3 here is CASSKDRDGQPQHF. CDR3 nucleotide sequence: TGTGCCAGCAGTAAGGACAGGGATGGTCAGCCCCAGCATTTT. The chain links TRBV12-3 or TRBV12-4 to TRBJ1-5, with 8 bases that match TRBD1. The V segment lost 5 bases and the J segment 6 bases; nucleotides outside the gene matches: 6. The CDR3 is made up of 14 amino acids.

This clonotype appeared a few times. The chain links TRBV18 to TRBJ2-7, with 8 positions matching TRBD1. Per the germline V gene, CDR1 is KGHSH and CDR2 is LQKENI. This CDR3 is 16 amino acids long. J was trimmed by 2 bases and V by 3 bases; bases with no gene match: 9. The CDR3: CASSPRMDRVTYEQYF. DNA for the CDR3: TGTGCCAGCTCACCCCGTATGGACAGGGTGACCTACGAGCAGTACTTC.

This rearrangement joins TRBV3-1 to TRBJ2-5; D not certain. The assigned J gene may be wrong: the sequence end matches TRBJ2-7 better. The CDR3 runs 13 residues. Germline V CDR1 and CDR2: LGHDT, YNNKEL (reference sequence). The CDR3 is CASSQTSPGEQYF. The CDR3 coding sequence is TGTGCCAGCAGCCAGACATCGCCAGGCGAGCAGTACTTC.

The chain joins TRBV5-1 to TRBJ2-3; TRBD2 agrees at 7 bases. The CDR3 is made up of 14 amino acids. V lost 1 base and J lost 7; bases outside the gene matches: 6. Germline V gives CDR1 SGHRS, CDR2 YFSETQ. CDR3 DNA: TGCGCCAGCAGCTTGAAGGTAGCGGGTAATACGCAGTATTTT. It yields the protein CASSLKVAGNTQYF.

This clonotype was seen more than once but under ten times. This chain uses TRBV7-2 with TRBJ2-7; TRBD1 aligns across 7 bases. Germline values: CDR1 SGHTA, CDR2 FQGNSA. V was clipped by 5 bases and J by 7 bases; unmatched bases: 8. The CDR3 length is 13 residues. DNA for the CDR3: TGTGCCAGCAGCCCAGACAGGGCCAGGGAGCAGTACTTC. Its protein product is CASSPDRAREQYF.

This clonotype was observed a handful of times. The chain uses TRBV11-2 and TRBJ2-3, with D perhaps TRBD2 (6 bases). Germline CDR1 and CDR2: SGHAT and FQNNGV. V gave up 3 bases and J gave up 5 bases, with 12 bases separating them. This CDR3 comprises 14 residues. The CDR3 loop is CASSFSGRRDTQYF. The CDR3 nucleotides read TGTGCCAGCAGCTTCTCCGGGAGAAGAGATACGCAGTATTTT.

In the case of this clonotype: Since a much larger clone is just one base distant, this may be a read error. V usage is TRBV7-9 and J usage is TRBJ2-5, with D tentatively TRBD2 (5 bases). The CDR3 totals 15 residues. Germline lookup yields CDR1 SEHNR and CDR2 FQNEAQ (reference sequence). For the CDR3, the DNA is TGTGGCAGCAGCTTAGTTGGGAGCTCCCAAGAGACCCAGTACTTC. Translating gives CGSSLVGSSQETQYF.

About this clonotype itself: With a much larger clone just one base away, this may be a read error. The gene calls are TRBV29-1 and TRBJ2-1; D not certain. Germline values: CDR1 SQVTM, CDR2 ANQGSEA. The V end lost 0 bases, the J end lost 2 bases, and 14 bases lay between the germline ends. This CDR3 spans 16 amino acids. CDR3 nucleotide sequence: TGCAGCGTTGAAGATCTTACCCGTGGGGCCTACAATGAGCAGTTCTTC. Encoded protein: CSVEDLTRGAYNEQFF.

This clonotype appeared many times. CDR3 sequence: CASIRPFASESNQPQHF. The CDR3 DNA reads as TGTGCCAGCATCCGCCCTTTCGCCTCCGAGAGCAATCAGCCCCAGCATTTT. The V and J genes are TRBV25-1 and TRBJ1-5; no clear D. Germline CDR1 and CDR2: MGHDK and SYGVNS. Trimming removed 7 bases at V and 1 base at J, with 20 bases between. There are 17 residues in the CDR3.

The V call is TRBV29-1, the J call TRBJ2-3, with D possibly called TRBD1 or TRBD2 (7 bases each). V was shortened by 2 bases and J by 3 bases, with 18 bases between the two germline ends. CDR3 size: 16 residues. Germline V gives CDR1 SQVTM, CDR2 ANQGSEA. CDR3 bases: TGCAGCGTTGAATTGTGGGGAGGGGGCAAGACAGATACGCAGTATTTT. Translated: CSVELWGGGKTDTQYF.